These 9 T cell receptor beta chains share one sample of origin, sequenced in a study of T cell repertoires in cytomegalovirus infection. TCRdb re-called the reads through MiXCR, storing one row per CDR3 protein. The table records around 490,000 distinct CDR3 sequences, approximately 25% of them present only once. The specimen was PBMCs. The receptor source for this set is a human donor in good health (CMV status not recorded). Some clones in this sample may be carry-over from other donors' samples.

This clonotype was seen a few times. At one end, the junction sequence differs from germline, possibly due to a read error. This sequence joins TRBV7-2 and TRBJ2-3; TRBD2 is a possible D gene (6 bases). Germline assignment: CDR1 SGHTA and CDR2 FQGNSA. The CDR3 covers 15 residues. The CDR3 spells CASSLAARSTDTQYF. The CDR3 nucleotides are TGTGCCAGCAGTTTAGCGGCCCGAAGCACAGATACGCAGTATTTT.

This clonotype was detected a few times. The chain uses TRBV28 and TRBJ1-5, with D maybe TRBD1 (6 bases). The CDR3 contains 16 residues. Germline CDR1 reads MDHEN; CDR2 reads SYDVKM. V was clipped by 4 bases and J by 10 bases, with 23 bases between them. CDR3 in amino acids: CASSSRITGPSTPQHF. The DNA for the CDR3 is TGTGCCAGCAGTTCTCGAATAACAGGGCCTTCAACCCCCCAGCATTTT.

The V gene is TRBV12-3 or TRBV12-4, the J gene TRBJ1-1, with no clear D. Trimming took off 7 bases at V and 3 bases at J, with 12 bases between the two ends. CDR3 length: 13 residues. CDR3 residues: CASKREGYTEAFF. In DNA, the CDR3 is TGTGCCAGCAAACGGGAAGGGTACACTGAAGCTTTCTTT.

The chain employs TRBV19 and TRBJ2-6, with TRBD2 as a possible D gene (6 bases). Germline V gene lookup returns CDR1 LNHDA and CDR2 SQIVND (reference sequence). Trimming shortened V by 2 bases and J by 2 bases, and 13 bases separated the two germline ends. The length of the CDR3 is 17 residues. CDR3 bases: TGTGCCAGTAGTATAATTTTTCGGGGGACTGGGGCCAACGTCCTGACTTTC. It codes for CASSIIFRGTGANVLTF.

This clonotype showed up just a few times. The genes are TRBV6-5 and TRBJ2-7; the match to TRBD2 covers 11 bases. The CDR3 extends over 15 amino acids. Germline-derived CDR1 and CDR2 are MNHEY and SVGAGI. V was pared by 5 bases and J by 0 bases, with 3 bases of the junction left unmatched. The CDR3 DNA sequence: TGTGCCAGCAGTCTAGCGGGAGGCGACTCCTACGAGCAGTACTTC. The encoded protein is CASSLAGGDSYEQYF.

This rearrangement joins TRBV6-2 or TRBV6-3 to TRBJ1-5, with D tentatively TRBD1 (5 bases). The CDR3 totals 14 residues. From germline, CDR1 is MNHEY and CDR2 SVGEGT. The V end lost 5 bases, the J end lost 0 bases, and 8 bases lay between the germline ends. CDR3 bases: TGTGCCAGCAGTCGACAGTATAGCAATCAGCCCCAGCATTTT. This codes for CASSRQYSNQPQHF.

This rearrangement joins TRBV6-2 or TRBV6-3 to TRBJ1-1; 7 nucleotides align to TRBD1. The CDR3 has 13 residues. From germline, CDR1 is MNHEY and CDR2 SVGEGT. V dropped 8 bases and J dropped 6; count of bases not matched to a gene: 9. CDR3 sequence reads: CASASPDRAEAFF. The CDR3 coding sequence is TGTGCCAGCGCCTCACCCGACAGGGCTGAAGCTTTCTTT.

Only a few counts were recorded for this clonotype. The CDR3 spells CASSRADRDYQETQYF. CDR3 in DNA: TGCGCCAGCAGCCGCGCCGACCGGGACTACCAAGAGACCCAGTACTTC. The V call is TRBV4-1, the J call TRBJ2-5; weak D call: TRBD2 (6 bases). Germline CDR1 reads MGHRA; CDR2 reads YSYEKL. CDR3 length equals 16 residues. Trimming left V 4 bases short and J 0 bases short, with 15 bases between.

The V call is TRBV5-6, the J call TRBJ2-1; 8 bases fit TRBD1. V shed 3 bases and J 6 bases; nucleotides not matched to a gene: 11. The CDR3 sequence is 16 residues long. Germline V gene lookup returns CDR1 SGHDT and CDR2 YYEEEE. The CDR3 DNA reads TGTGCCAGCAGCTACTATACCGGGACAGGATTCAATGAGCAGTTCTTC. Its translation is CASSYYTGTGFNEQFF.